The next 16 T cell receptor beta chains were all read from a single sample in a study of T-cell reconstitution after alpha-beta-depleted transplantation in children. As it was prepared, the TCRbeta library received unique molecular identifiers. One entry per CDR3 protein, called by TCRdb with MiXCR from the PCR reads. The sample lists some 240,000 distinct CDR3 sequences, 9.7% seen once, with approximately 4.7% in the top ten. The source material was PBMCs from the stem cell graft donor, sampled from the stem cell graft. The receptors shown here come from a human donor who donated a stem cell graft to a child with SCID.

This clonotype was seen repeatedly, ten times or more. The gene calls are TRBV7-8 and TRBJ2-7, with D perhaps TRBD2 (6 bases). Per the germline V gene, CDR1 is SGHVS and CDR2 is FQNEAQ. With 1 base removed from V and 2 bases from J, the gap between germline ends came to 18 bases. The CDR3 consists of 17 residues. CDR3 protein: CASSLVRGWETTYEQYF. Written as DNA, the CDR3 is TGTGCCAGCAGCTTAGTTCGGGGGTGGGAGACGACCTACGAGCAGTACTTC.

The chain carries TRBV2 and TRBJ1-6; D is ambiguous. Trimming took 6 bases from V and 3 from J, leaving 6 bases between them. Germline values: CDR1 SNHLY, CDR2 FYNNEI. The CDR3 contains 13 residues. The CDR3 loop reads CASREIYNSPLHF. CDR3 nucleotide sequence: TGTGCCAGCAGGGAGATCTATAATTCACCCCTCCACTTT.

This clonotype was observed a few times. The chain couples TRBV12-3 or TRBV12-4 to TRBJ1-6, with a tentative D call TRBD1 (5 bases). Trimming took off 5 bases at V and 10 bases at J, with 21 bases between the two ends. This CDR3 contains 16 residues. The CDR3, as DNA: TGTGCCAGCAGTCCCAGTCTTCAGGGTGAAAGCTCACCCCTCCACTTT. Its protein is CASSPSLQGESSPLHF.

This clonotype was picked up a small number of times. V gene TRBV19 combines with J gene TRBJ2-6, with D unclear. This CDR3 is 17 amino acids long. Germline CDR1 and CDR2: LNHDA and SQIVND (reference sequence). V shed 3 bases and J shed 0 bases, with 12 bases lying between them. The DNA of the CDR3 is TGTGCCAGTAGTATCCAGTTCCTTAGCTCTGGGGCCAACGTCCTGACTTTC. Amino acids: CASSIQFLSSGANVLTF.

This clonotype appeared many times. This chain connects TRBV27 to TRBJ2-7, with D perhaps matching TRBD1 (5 bases). The CDR3 is 13 residues long. Germline V gene data show CDR1 as MNHEY and CDR2 as SMNVEV (reference sequence). Trimming pared 5 bases from V and 4 bases from J, leaving 12 bases between. Here the CDR3 DNA reads TGTGCCAGCAGTCACAGGCAGGCGTACGAGCAGTACTTC. Protein sequence: CASSHRQAYEQYF.

This clonotype was recorded many times. This rearrangement joins TRBV9 to TRBJ2-5; TRBD1 aligns across 9 bases. Trimming took 2 bases from V and 5 from J; bases not matched to a gene: 10. Germline loops: CDR1 SGDLS, CDR2 YYNGEE. This CDR3 contains 16 residues. For the CDR3, the DNA is TGTGCCAGCAGCGTCGGACAGGGGAAAATTTCCGAGACCCAGTACTTC. Translation gives CASSVGQGKISETQYF.

With regard to this clonotype: It may be a read error: a sequence one base away is much more abundant. The chain carries TRBV5-1 and TRBJ2-7, with no clear D. Trimming cost V 4 bases and J 1 base, with 18 bases left between them. The CDR3 is 16 residues long. CDR1 is SGHRS and CDR2 is YFSETQ in the germline V gene. The CDR3 nucleotides read TGCGCCAGCAGCCCCGAACACCGGAACATTTCCTACGAGCAGTACTTC. As protein: CASSPEHRNISYEQYF.

This clonotype came up many times. The gene calls are TRBV7-8 and TRBJ1-4; possible D gene TRBD1, 5 bases. Germline CDR1 is SGHVS and CDR2 is FQNEAQ. Between the trimmed V and J ends, which lost 1 base and 7 bases, there was a span of 13 bases. CDR3 size: 15 residues. CDR3 DNA: TGTGCCAGCAGCTTAGGCCGGGTTCAGGGTGAAAAACTGTTTTTT. Its translation: CASSLGRVQGEKLFF.

In regard to this clonotype: A much larger clone lies one base from this, so it may be a read error. The V call is TRBV20-1, the J call TRBJ1-6; maybe TRBD1 (6 bases). The V gene's germline CDR1 is DFQATT and CDR2 SNEGSKA (reference sequence). CDR3 length: 16 amino acids. The CDR3 sequence: CCASGTLQGVASPLHF. CDR3 DNA: TGCTGTGCTTCCGGAACGTTACAGGGAGTGGCTTCACCCCTCCACTTT.

This clonotype was found many times. The genes are TRBV27 and TRBJ1-1, with 8 bases matching TRBD1. CDR3 length: 11 residues. CDR1 is MNHEY and CDR2 is SMNVEV in the germline V gene (reference sequence). J lost 11 bases, V lost 10 bases, and 9 bases had no gene match. The CDR3 sequence: CAIHIRGQAFF. Here the CDR3 DNA reads TGTGCCATACATATCAGGGGGCAGGCTTTCTTT.

At least ten counts were recorded for this clonotype. The genes are TRBV20-1 and TRBJ1-6; TRBD1 matches at 7 bases. Germline CDR1 is DFQATT and CDR2 is SNEGSKA (reference sequence). The CDR3 loop spans 13 amino acids. The trim removed 6 bases at V and 7 bases at J, leaving 6 bases unmatched. The CDR3 is CSASPGQNSPLHF. CDR3 nucleotide sequence: TGCAGTGCCAGTCCGGGACAGAATTCACCCCTCCACTTT.

This clonotype was found many times. This chain joins TRBV7-8 and TRBJ2-1; no clear D gene. Germline V gives CDR1 SGHVS, CDR2 FQNEAQ. The CDR3 is made up of 13 amino acids. V was clipped by 1 base and J by 6 bases, with 7 bases between them. This CDR3 reads CASSLVSPNEQFF. DNA of the CDR3: TGTGCCAGCAGCTTAGTCTCCCCCAATGAGCAGTTCTTC.

This clonotype was seen ten or more times. This sequence joins TRBV5-1 and TRBJ2-3; TRBD1 matches 10 bases. This CDR3 is 16 amino acids long. Looked up from germline, CDR1 is SGHRS and CDR2 is YFSETQ. J was trimmed by 4 bases and V by 0 bases; bases with no gene match: 5. CDR3 loop: CASSLDGTGVPDTQYF. CDR3 bases: TGCGCCAGCAGCTTGGATGGGACAGGGGTCCCAGATACGCAGTATTTT.

This clonotype appeared many times. The chain combines TRBV28 with TRBJ1-5; 8 nucleotides align to TRBD1. The CDR3 spans 15 residues. V lost 6 bases and J lost 5; bases outside the gene matches: 9. In germline, CDR1 is MDHEN, CDR2 SYDVKM. CDR3 bases: TGTGCCAGCAGGGTTACAGGGGGGACGGATCAGCCCCAGCATTTT. Its protein is CASRVTGGTDQPQHF. Full variable domain (rest looked up from reference TRBV28 and TRBJ1-5): DVKVTQSSRYLVKRTGEKVFLECVQDMDHENMFWYRQDPGLGLRLIYFSYDVKMKEKGDIPEGYSVSREKKERFSLILESASTNQTSMYLCASRVTGGTDQPQHFGDGTRLSIL.

This clonotype was recorded a few times. The chain combines TRBV6-5 with TRBJ1-6; 8 bases match TRBD1. Per the germline V gene, CDR1 is MNHEY and CDR2 is SVGAGI. With V trimmed by 3 bases and J by 10 bases, 14 bases remained unmatched. This CDR3 comprises 17 residues. CDR3 in amino acids: CASSYSYEGQGRSPLHF. The CDR3 DNA sequence: TGTGCCAGCAGTTATAGTTACGAAGGACAGGGAAGATCACCCCTCCACTTT.

In its sample, this clonotype was seen many times. The V gene is TRBV25-1, the J gene TRBJ2-5, with D perhaps assigned TRBD1 or TRBD2 (5 bases each). The germline gives CDR1 MGHDK, CDR2 SYGVNS. The CDR3 has 15 residues. V dropped 4 bases and J dropped 0 bases, with 12 bases sitting between them. The CDR3 is CASSGGTWYQETQYF. In DNA, the CDR3 is TGTGCCAGCAGTGGAGGGACCTGGTACCAAGAGACCCAGTACTTC.